The subject of this entry is one T cell receptor beta chain. The data belong to a study of T cells after somatic rescue of genetic block. The method was immunoSEQ multiplex PCR; TCRdb's version includes in-frame clones alone and lacks a portion of them. The profile shows around 70,000 clones, 85% to 95% of them singletons. The sequenced material came from peripheral blood mononuclear cells (PBMCs). This clonotype was obtained from a man aged 40-49 years.

The DNA for the CDR3 is TGTGCCAGCAGCCCCGACAGGGCGTATGAGCAGTACTTC. Encoded protein: CASSPDRAYEQYF. This sequence joins TRBV28 and TRBJ2-7; the match to TRBD1 covers 7 bases. J was trimmed by 7 bases and V by 6 bases; bases with no gene match: 9. CDR3 length: 13 amino acids. CDR1 and CDR2 (germline): MDHEN, SYDVKM.